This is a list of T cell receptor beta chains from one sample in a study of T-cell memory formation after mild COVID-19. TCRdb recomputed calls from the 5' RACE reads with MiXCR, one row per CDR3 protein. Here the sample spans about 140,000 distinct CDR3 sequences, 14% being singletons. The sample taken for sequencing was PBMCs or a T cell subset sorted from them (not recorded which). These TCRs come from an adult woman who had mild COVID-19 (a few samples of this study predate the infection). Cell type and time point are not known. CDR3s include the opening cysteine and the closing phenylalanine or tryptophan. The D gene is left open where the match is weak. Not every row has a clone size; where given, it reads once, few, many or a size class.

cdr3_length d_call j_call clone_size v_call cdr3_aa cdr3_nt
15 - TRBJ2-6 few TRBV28 CASSAPVSGANVLTF TGTGCCAGCAGTGCCCCAGTCTCTGGGGCCAACGTCCTGACTTTC
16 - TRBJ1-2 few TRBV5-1 CASSLVGAGDHYGYTF TGCGCCAGCAGCTTGGTCGGGGCAGGAGACCACTATGGCTACACCTTC
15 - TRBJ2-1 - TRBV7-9 CASSTQGLGDNEQFF TGTGCCAGCAGCACTCAAGGGCTTGGGGACAATGAGCAGTTCTTC
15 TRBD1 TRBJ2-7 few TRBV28 CASSAGTAKIYEQYF TGTGCCAGCAGTGCAGGGACAGCTAAGATCTACGAGCAGTACTTC
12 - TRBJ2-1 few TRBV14 CASSQDSTRRLF TGTGCCAGCAGCCAAGATAGTACGCGGAGGCTCTTC
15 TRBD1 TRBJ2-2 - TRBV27 CASSQGTENTGELFF TGTGCCAGCAGTCAGGGGACAGAGAACACCGGGGAGCTGTTTTTT
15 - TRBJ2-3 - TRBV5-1 CASSARGGHTDTQYF TGCGCCAGCAGCGCCCGTGGGGGACACACAGATACGCAGTATTTT
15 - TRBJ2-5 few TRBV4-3 CASSQNSVVVETQYF TGCGCCAGCAGCCAAAACTCTGTAGTGGTGGAGACCCAGTACTTC
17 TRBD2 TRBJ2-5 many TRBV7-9 CASSSASGGAFGETQYF TGTGCCAGCAGCTCAGCTAGCGGGGGGGCATTCGGAGAGACCCAGTACTTC
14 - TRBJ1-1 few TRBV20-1 CSARTPTSGAEAFF TGCAGTGCTAGAACCCCGACATCGGGAGCTGAAGCTTTCTTT
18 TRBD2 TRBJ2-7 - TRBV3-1 CASSPKPYLREGNYEQYF TGTGCCAGCAGCCCGAAACCCTACTTGCGGGAGGGCAACTACGAGCAGTACTTC
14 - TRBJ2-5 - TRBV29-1 CSVEDMTPEETQYF TGCAGCGTTGAAGATATGACACCTGAAGAGACCCAGTACTTC
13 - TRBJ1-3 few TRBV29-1 CSVQGVPGNTIYF TGCAGCGTTCAGGGAGTACCTGGAAACACCATATATTTT
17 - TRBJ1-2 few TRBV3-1 CASSQDRRGPRPYGYTF TGTGCCAGCAGCCAAGATAGGCGGGGACCGCGGCCGTATGGCTACACCTTC
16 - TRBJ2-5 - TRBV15 CATSSRSGTEIETQYF TGTGCCACCAGCAGTAGATCCGGGACTGAAATAGAGACCCAGTACTTC